These 5 T cell receptor beta chains came from one sample sequenced in a study of shared clonotypes between healthy human individuals. Profiling relied on immunoSEQ multiplex PCR, and the TCRdb table lists in-frame clones only, not all of them. This table holds roughly 2,000,000 clones, 80% to 95% found once. CD45RO-negative cells were positively selected for CCR7, leaving out terminally differentiated effector memory CD45RA+ cells. Material for sequencing was naive CD8+ T cells from PBMCs. Receptors originate from a man aged 18 to 35 in good health. Some clones in this sample may be carry-over from other donors' samples.

The chain has TRBV28 and TRBJ1-2; D remains unclear. CDR3 length equals 13 residues. V lost 6 bases and J 4 bases, leaving 12 bases between the germline ends. The germline CDR1 and CDR2 sequences are MDHEN and SYDVKM. CDR3 in DNA: TGTGCCAGCAGCTCTGTCCGTCCCTATGGCTACACCTTC. This translates into CASSSVRPYGYTF.

The chain has TRBV6-1 and TRBJ2-7, with TRBD1 identical over 7 bases. With V trimmed by 7 bases and J by 0 bases, 9 bases remained unmatched. The CDR3 is 15 residues long. From germline, CDR1 is MNHNS and CDR2 SASEGT. The CDR3, as DNA: TGTGCCAGCACCGCGACAGGGATTATCTCCTACGAGCAGTACTTC. Residues: CASTATGIISYEQYF.

The rearrangement joins TRBV6-5 to TRBJ2-1, with D perhaps matching TRBD1 (5 bases). This CDR3 comprises 15 residues. Germline-derived CDR1 and CDR2 are MNHEY and SVGAGI. Trimming took off 0 bases at V and 5 bases at J, with 11 bases between the two ends. In nucleotides, the CDR3 is TGTGCCAGCAGTTACTCGATCCAGGGAAACAATGAGCAGTTCTTC. Translated, it gives CASSYSIQGNNEQFF.

The rearrangement uses TRBV5-6 and TRBJ2-1; D gene ambiguous. The CDR3 extends over 18 amino acids. The V end lost 3 bases, the J end lost 0 bases, and 19 bases lay between the germline ends. Looked up from germline, CDR1 is SGHDT and CDR2 is YYEEEE. CDR3 nucleotide sequence: TGTGCCAGCAGCTGGGTTCCCTCTGCGATGGGCTCCTACAATGAGCAGTTCTTC. It translates to CASSWVPSAMGSYNEQFF.

The chain recombines TRBV29-1 with TRBJ2-1; 9 bases align to TRBD2. CDR1 SQVTM and CDR2 ANQGSEA come from the germline V gene. There are 12 residues in the CDR3. The V segment lost 8 bases and the J segment 6 bases; nucleotides outside the gene matches: 5. CDR3 DNA sequence: TGCAGCTGTAGCGGGAGCTCCAATGAGCAGTTCTTC. Amino acid sequence: CSCSGSSNEQFF.